These 15 T cell receptor beta chains share one sample of origin, sequenced in a study of CD8 T cells in ankylosing spondylitis. TCRdb redid the calling of the 5' RACE reads with MiXCR, one entry per CDR3 protein. This table holds under 250,000 distinct CDR3 sequences, approximately 30% found once. The source material was blood, either unsorted or a sorted T cell fraction (not recorded which). Receptors originate from a male donor with ankylosing spondylitis or in good health (not recorded which).

This clonotype occurred a few times. This chain links TRBV6-6 with TRBJ2-7; D tentatively fits TRBD1 or TRBD2 (6 bases each). The CDR3 consists of 13 residues. Deletions cut 4 bases from V and 2 bases from J, with 9 bases between. Germline CDR1 is MNHNY and CDR2 is SVGAGI (reference sequence). The CDR3 nucleotides read TGTGCCAGCAGTTGGGGGGCTACCTACGAGCAGTACTTC. Encoded protein: CASSWGATYEQYF.

V is TRBV4-2 and J is TRBJ2-4; D not certain. V was cut by 1 base and J by 15 bases, with 10 bases left in between. The CDR3 has 11 amino acids. The germline gives CDR1 LGHNA, CDR2 YNFKEQ. CDR3 DNA: TGTGCCAGCAGCCAAGTCTGGTCCGGGTACTTC. It is translated as CASSQVWSGYF.

V usage is TRBV10-2 and J usage is TRBJ2-7; TRBD1 might be the D (5 bases). CDR1 is WSHSY and CDR2 is SAAADI in the germline V gene. Between the trimmed V and J ends, which lost 1 base and 4 bases, there was a span of 14 bases. The CDR3 consists of 15 residues. The CDR3 loop is CASSELMQGPYEQYF. CDR3 in DNA: TGCGCCAGCAGTGAGTTGATGCAGGGTCCGTACGAGCAGTACTTC.

V is TRBV4-1 and J is TRBJ2-5, with D perhaps matching TRBD2 (5 bases). The CDR3 has 14 residues. Germline V gene lookup returns CDR1 MGHRA and CDR2 YSYEKL. V was cut by 3 bases and J by 5 bases, with 13 bases left in between. CDR3 amino acids: CASSQRDIGETQYF. CDR3 in DNA: TGCGCCAGCAGCCAGAGGGATATTGGTGAGACCCAGTACTTC.

The chain is built from TRBV20-1 and TRBJ1-6; 9 nucleotides line up with TRBD1. The CDR3 covers 15 residues. CDR1 is DFQATT, CDR2 SNEGSKA, per germline (reference sequence). The trim removed 1 base at V and 10 bases at J, leaving 8 bases unmatched. CDR3 protein: CSARVDRGFESPLHF. The CDR3 bases are TGCAGTGCTAGAGTGGACAGGGGCTTCGAGTCACCCCTCCACTTT.

The chain links TRBV11-2 to TRBJ2-2; 7 positions match TRBD1. The ends lost 3 bases at V and 1 base at J; junction bases unmatched: 2. Germline lookup yields CDR1 SGHAT and CDR2 FQNNGV. This CDR3 comprises 15 residues. The CDR3 reads CASSFRGWNTGELFF. The CDR3 DNA is TGTGCCAGCAGCTTCAGGGGGTGGAACACCGGGGAGCTGTTTTTT.

The V gene is TRBV4-1, the J gene TRBJ2-1; the match to TRBD2 covers 11 bases. The CDR3 loop spans 19 amino acids. Germline CDR1 reads MGHRA; CDR2 reads YSYEKL. V lost 2 bases, J lost 6 bases, and 15 bases stayed unmatched. The CDR3 protein is CASSQPKGLAALTANEQFF. CDR3 bases: TGCGCCAGCAGCCAACCTAAGGGACTAGCGGCGTTAACGGCCAATGAGCAGTTCTTC.

This clonotype has a handful of counts. This chain connects TRBV6-5 to TRBJ1-3, with D unresolved. V was trimmed by 2 bases and J by 0 bases, leaving 5 bases between them. Germline V lookup: CDR1 MNHEY, CDR2 SVGAGI. The CDR3 is made up of 14 amino acids. CDR3 amino acids: CASSYEYSGNTIYF. Written as DNA, the CDR3 is TGTGCCAGCAGTTACGAGTACTCTGGAAACACCATATATTTT.

This clonotype was observed a few times. The chain employs TRBV3-1 and TRBJ2-5; no reliable D call. Germline V gives CDR1 LGHDT, CDR2 YNNKEL (reference sequence). V shed 2 bases and J shed 5 bases, with 15 bases lying between them. This CDR3 spans 15 amino acids. For the CDR3, the DNA is TGTGCCAGCAGCCAAAGTCCAGCGATCCGGGAGACCCAGTACTTC. It translates to CASSQSPAIRETQYF.

This clonotype appeared a few times. This chain links TRBV20-1 with TRBJ1-2, with 7 nucleotides matching TRBD1. The junction had 13 bases not matched to a gene; V was cut back by 2 bases and J by 7 bases. Germline CDR1 reads DFQATT; CDR2 reads SNEGSKA (reference sequence). The CDR3 sequence is 15 residues long. The CDR3 region is CSARPISTGAGGYTF. The CDR3 coding sequence is TGCAGTGCTAGACCCATTTCTACAGGGGCTGGTGGCTACACCTTC.

This clonotype has a single count. The chain couples TRBV6-6 to TRBJ1-5; D call uncertain. Germline-derived CDR1 and CDR2 are MNHNY and SVGAGI (reference sequence). This CDR3 comprises 13 residues. V was pared by 6 bases and J by 4 bases, with 10 bases between. The CDR3 spells CASSVLGNQPQHF. The CDR3 DNA reads TGTGCCAGCAGCGTGCTAGGGAATCAGCCCCAGCATTTT.

The chain couples TRBV10-3 to TRBJ2-1; D is unclear. Trimming removed 3 bases from V and 1 base from J, with 4 bases in between. The CDR3 extends over 13 amino acids. The germline V gene encodes CDR1 ENHRY and CDR2 SYGVKD. The CDR3 loop is CAISDESYNEQFF. CDR3 DNA: TGTGCCATCAGTGATGAGTCCTACAATGAGCAGTTCTTC.

V gene TRBV20-1 combines with J gene TRBJ2-3; 8 positions agree with TRBD2. This CDR3 region has 12 residues. Germline CDR1 DFQATT, CDR2 SNEGSKA (reference sequence). The CDR3 DNA follows: TGCAGCGGGGGGGGTTTAGCTGTTACGCAGTATTTT. Translation gives CSGGGLAVTQYF.

The chain is built from TRBV29-1 and TRBJ1-2; no firm D call. Between the trimmed V and J ends, which lost 2 bases and 2 bases, there was a span of 9 bases. CDR1 and CDR2 from the germline V gene are SQVTM and ANQGSEA. The CDR3 totals 13 residues. The CDR3 loop reads CSVELDLNYGYTF. The CDR3 DNA reads as TGCAGCGTTGAATTGGACCTGAACTATGGCTACACCTTC. The entire variable domain, with the rest obtained from reference TRBV29-1 and TRBJ1-2, is as follows: SAVISQKPSRDICQRGTSLTIQCQVDSQVTMMFWYRQQPGQSLTLIATANQGSEATYESGFVIDKFPISRPNLTFSTLTVSNMSPEDSSIYLCSVELDLNYGYTFGSGTRLTVV.

The V and J genes are TRBV4-1 and TRBJ1-2; weak D call: TRBD1 (5 bases). CDR1 is MGHRA, CDR2 YSYEKL, per germline. The CDR3 contains 15 residues. V lost 3 bases and J 2 bases, leaving 13 bases between the germline ends. CDR3 sequence: CASSQLSGANYGYTF. The DNA for the CDR3 is TGCGCCAGCAGCCAGCTATCCGGGGCGAACTATGGCTACACCTTC.